This T cell receptor beta chain was found in a study of T-cell memory formation after mild COVID-19. TCRdb re-called the 5' RACE reads with MiXCR, one entry per CDR3 protein. The data contain roughly 300,000 distinct CDR3 sequences, 8% to 10% of them singletons. Findings and limits, study-wide: Second-wave clones that peaked on day 37 lacked confirmed SARS-CoV-2 specificity.

The V segment lost 3 bases and the J segment 0 bases; nucleotides outside the gene matches: 11. The germline V gene encodes CDR1 MNHEY and CDR2 SMNVEV (reference sequence). CDR3 size: 17 residues. Details on this clonotype: Its antigen remains unidentified.

The TCR was taken from a man in his late teens or twenties who had mild COVID-19 (a few samples of this study predate the infection). Cell type and time point are not known. The chain is built from TRBV27 and TRBJ2-7, with 7 bases aligning to TRBD2. Specimen: PBMCs or a T cell subset sorted from them (not recorded which). In nucleotides, the CDR3 is TGTGCCAGCAGTTTGGCAGCGGGGACGCCAAGCTCCTACGAGCAGTACTTC. Protein: CASSLAAGTPSSYEQYF.